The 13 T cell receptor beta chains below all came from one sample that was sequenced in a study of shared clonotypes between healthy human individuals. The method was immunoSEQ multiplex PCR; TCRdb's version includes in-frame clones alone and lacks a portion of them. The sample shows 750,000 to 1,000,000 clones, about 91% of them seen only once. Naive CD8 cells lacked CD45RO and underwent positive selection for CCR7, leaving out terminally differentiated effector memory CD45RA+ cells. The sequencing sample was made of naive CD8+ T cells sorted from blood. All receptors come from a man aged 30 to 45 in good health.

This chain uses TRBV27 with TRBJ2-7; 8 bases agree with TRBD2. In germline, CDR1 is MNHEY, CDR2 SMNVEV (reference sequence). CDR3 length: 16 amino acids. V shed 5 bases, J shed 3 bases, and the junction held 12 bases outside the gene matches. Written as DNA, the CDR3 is TGTGCCAGCAGTGCGTCTCAGGGACTAGTCGTCTACGAGCAGTACTTC. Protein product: CASSASQGLVVYEQYF.

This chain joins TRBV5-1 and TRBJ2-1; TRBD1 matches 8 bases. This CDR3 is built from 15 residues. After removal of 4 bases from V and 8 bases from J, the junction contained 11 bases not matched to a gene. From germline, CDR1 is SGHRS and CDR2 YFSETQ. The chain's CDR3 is CASSIGQGLYDEQFF. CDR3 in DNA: TGCGCCAGCAGCATTGGACAGGGCCTTTACGATGAGCAGTTCTTC.

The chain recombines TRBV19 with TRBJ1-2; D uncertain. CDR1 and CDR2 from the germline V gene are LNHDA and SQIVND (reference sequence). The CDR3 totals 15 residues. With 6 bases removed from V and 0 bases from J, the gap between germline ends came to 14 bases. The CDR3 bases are TGTGCCAGTAGATCTAAGGAGAAACCTAACTATGGCTACACCTTC. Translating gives CASRSKEKPNYGYTF.

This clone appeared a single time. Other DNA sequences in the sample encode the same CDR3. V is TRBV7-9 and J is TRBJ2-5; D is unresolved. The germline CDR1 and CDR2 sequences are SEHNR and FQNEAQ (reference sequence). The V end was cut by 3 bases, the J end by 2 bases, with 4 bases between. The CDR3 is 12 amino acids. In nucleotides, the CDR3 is TGTGCCAGCAGCTTTGGACAAGAGACCCAGTACTTC. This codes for CASSFGQETQYF.

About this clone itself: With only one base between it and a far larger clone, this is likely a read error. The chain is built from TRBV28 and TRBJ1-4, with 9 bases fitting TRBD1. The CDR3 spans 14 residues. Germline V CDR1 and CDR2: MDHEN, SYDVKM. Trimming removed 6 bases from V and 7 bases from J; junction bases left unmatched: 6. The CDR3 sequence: CASSPGQGGEKLFF. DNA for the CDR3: TGTGCCAGCAGCCCGGGACAGGGTGGTGAAAAACTGTTTTTT.

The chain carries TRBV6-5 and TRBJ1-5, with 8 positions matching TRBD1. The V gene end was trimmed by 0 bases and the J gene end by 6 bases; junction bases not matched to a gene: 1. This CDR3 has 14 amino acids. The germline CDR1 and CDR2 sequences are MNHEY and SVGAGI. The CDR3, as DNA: TGTGCCAGCAGTTACTCCCAGGGGGCTCAGCCCCAGCATTTT. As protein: CASSYSQGAQPQHF.

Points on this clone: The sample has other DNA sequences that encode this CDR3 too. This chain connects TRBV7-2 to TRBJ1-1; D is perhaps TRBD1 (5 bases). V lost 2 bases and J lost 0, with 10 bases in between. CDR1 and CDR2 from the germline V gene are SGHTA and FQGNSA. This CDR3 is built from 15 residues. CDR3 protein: CASSLSRTMNTEAFF. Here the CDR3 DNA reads TGTGCCAGCAGCTTATCCAGGACAATGAACACTGAAGCTTTCTTT.

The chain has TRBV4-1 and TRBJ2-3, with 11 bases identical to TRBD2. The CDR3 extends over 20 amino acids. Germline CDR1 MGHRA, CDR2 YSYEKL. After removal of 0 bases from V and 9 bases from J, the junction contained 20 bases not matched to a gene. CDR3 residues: CASSQERSNRLAGNTGTQYF. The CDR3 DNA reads TGCGCCAGCAGCCAAGAGCGAAGCAATCGACTAGCGGGGAACACAGGGACGCAGTATTTT.

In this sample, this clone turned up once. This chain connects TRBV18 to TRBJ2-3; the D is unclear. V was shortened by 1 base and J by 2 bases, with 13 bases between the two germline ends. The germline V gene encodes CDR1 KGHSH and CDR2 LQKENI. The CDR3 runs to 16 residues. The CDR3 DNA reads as TGTGCCAGCTCACCACTCACTCCCAGGCCCACAGATACGCAGTATTTT. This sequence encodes CASSPLTPRPTDTQYF. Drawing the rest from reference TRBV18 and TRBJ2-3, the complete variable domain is NAGVMQNPRHLVRRRGQEARLRCSPMKGHSHVYWYRQLPEEGLKFMVYLQKENIIDESGMPKERFSAEFPKEGPSILRIQQVVRGDSAAYFCASSPLTPRPTDTQYFGPGTRLTVL.

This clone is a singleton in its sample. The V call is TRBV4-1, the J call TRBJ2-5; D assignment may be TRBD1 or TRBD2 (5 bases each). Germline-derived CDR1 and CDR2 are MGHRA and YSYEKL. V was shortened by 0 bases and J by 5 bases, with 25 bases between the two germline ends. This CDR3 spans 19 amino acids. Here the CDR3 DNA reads TGCGCCAGCAGCCAAGATTGGGGACGCGAGGTAGCGAGATTTGAGACCCAGTACTTC. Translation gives CASSQDWGREVARFETQYF.

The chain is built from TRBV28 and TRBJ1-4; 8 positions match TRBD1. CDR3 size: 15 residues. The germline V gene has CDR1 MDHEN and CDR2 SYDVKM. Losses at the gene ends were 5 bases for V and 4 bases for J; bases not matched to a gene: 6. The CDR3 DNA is TGTGCCAGCAGTCTCTCGACAGGGGATAATGAAAAACTGTTTTTT. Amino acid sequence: CASSLSTGDNEKLFF.

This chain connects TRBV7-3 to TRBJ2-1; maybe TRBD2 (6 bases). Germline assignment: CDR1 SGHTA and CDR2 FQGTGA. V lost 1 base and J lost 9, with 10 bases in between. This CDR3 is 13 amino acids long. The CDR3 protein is CASSLRLGAEQFF. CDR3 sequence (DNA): TGTGCCAGCAGCTTAAGACTAGGGGCTGAGCAGTTCTTC.

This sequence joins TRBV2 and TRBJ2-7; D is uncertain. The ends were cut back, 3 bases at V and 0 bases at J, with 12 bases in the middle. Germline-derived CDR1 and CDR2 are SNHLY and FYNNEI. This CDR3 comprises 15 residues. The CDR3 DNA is TGTGCCAGCAGTGAGGGTTCCGGACCCTCCTACGAGCAGTACTTC. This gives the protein CASSEGSGPSYEQYF.